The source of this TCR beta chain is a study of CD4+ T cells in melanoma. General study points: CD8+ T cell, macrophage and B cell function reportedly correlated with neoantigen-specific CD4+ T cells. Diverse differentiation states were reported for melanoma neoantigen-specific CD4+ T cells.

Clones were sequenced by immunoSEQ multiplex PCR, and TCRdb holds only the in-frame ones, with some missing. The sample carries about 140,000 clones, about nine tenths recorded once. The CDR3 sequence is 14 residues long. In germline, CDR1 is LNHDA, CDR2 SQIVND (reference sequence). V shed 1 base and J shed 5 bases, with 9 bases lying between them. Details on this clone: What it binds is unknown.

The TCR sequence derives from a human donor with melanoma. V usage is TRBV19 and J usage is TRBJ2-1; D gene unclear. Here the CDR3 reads CASSIVERNNEQFF. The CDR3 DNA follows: TGTGCCAGTAGTATAGTGGAGAGGAACAATGAGCAGTTCTTC.